One TCR beta chain is described in this entry. Russia was home to the donors, healthy Caucasian individuals aged about 6 to 90. Then a second PCR, running about 6 to 12 cycles, was carried out with a sample-barcoded 5' primer and a J-beta primer mix. A single record per CDR3 protein comes from TCRdb applying MiXCR to the 5' RACE reads. The table has about 640,000 distinct CDR3 sequences, about 53% seen once. This entry is derived from a study of blood T cells in healthy people across ages. This TCR came from a man in his sixties in good health. Sequencing input: blood.

In DNA form, the CDR3 reads TGCAGTGCTAGAGACCCAAGCGGGGGGAGCTACAATGAGCAGTTCTTC. Translated, it gives CSARDPSGGSYNEQFF. V is TRBV20-1 and J is TRBJ2-1; TRBD2 agrees at 9 bases. The CDR3 is 16 amino acids. V was clipped by 0 bases and J by 3 bases; unmatched bases: 6. Germline CDR1 and CDR2: DFQATT and SNEGSKA (reference sequence).